This T cell receptor (beta chain) was identified during a study of T-cell reconstitution after alpha-beta-depleted transplantation in children (dated by TCRdb to the mid-2010s). The study in broad terms: Using TCR repertoire profiling, the study followed T-cell immune reconstitution in a quantitative way in children after TCRalphabeta/CD19-depleted allogeneic hematopoietic cell transplantation.

Trimming at the junction amounts to 3 bases on V and 6 bases on J, and the germline ends lie 13 bases apart. The CDR3 goes from the cysteine to the phenylalanine over 13 residues. Kept here is only the CDR3 DNA, which spans 39 bases and is read in frame from base 1. The CDR1 and CDR2 encoded by the germline V gene (reference sequence) are DFQATT and SNEGSKA. Study-wide findings and limitations: In some patients, the high TCRbeta diversity seen at day 60 was put down to recipient T cells and intrathymic progenitors that had survived conditioning. The apparently early alphabetaT-cell count recovery about two months after transplant was reportedly dependent on only several hundred rapidly expanded clones derived from non-depleted graft cells. The frequencies of hyperexpanded clones fell over the following months, and after one year, T-cell counts and TCRbeta diversity were mostly attributed to newly produced T cells.

Library generation was performed with PCR. TCRdb records Illumina HiSeq 2500 as the sequencer. Molecular barcoding was employed in the preparation of TCR libraries, with unique molecular identifiers being used to normalize TCRbeta repertoire quantification. Using fastp trimming at Q25 and MiXCR clonotype assembly, TCRdb reanalyzed the public sequencing data and kept in-frame beta chains. A single entry per CDR3 protein holds the most common genes and DNA from its merged rows. Counted in this sample were 440,000 or so distinct CDR3 sequences; around two fifths of them appeared once. The leading ten clones occupy around a quarter of the sample. Taken with the paper, the label for treatment or condition translates to: allogeneic hematopoietic cell transplantation with graft depleted of TCRalphabeta T cells and CD19 B cells. Transplant recipients were children who received TCRalphabeta/CD19-depleted allogeneic hematopoietic cell grafts.

This clonotype showed up just once. Its antigen target is currently unknown. Qualities for individual bases were not recorded, and no much larger clone is one base off. One read amounts to weak evidence. This receptor was obtained from a girl aged 2 to 9 with aplastic anemia, due to receive a stem cell transplant. This specimen consisted of PBMCs, obtained before TCRalphabeta/CD19-depleted stem cell transplant. The rearrangement combines TRBV20-1 with TRBJ2-3; the D gene remains uncertain. The nucleotides read TGCAGTGCTAGGCCCCTCCGTTGGGATACGCAGTATTTT. Translation gives CSARPLRWDTQYF.